What follows are 31 T cell receptor beta chains derived from one specimen sequenced in a study of T cells in Graves' hyperthyroidism and ophthalmopathy. The investigators amplified TCR beta CDR3 regions from RNA transcripts. The primer set for the first-round RT-PCR of the TCR CDR3 was HTBI. TCRdb analysed the multiplex PCR reads with MiXCR anew, one entry per CDR3 protein. Among around 340,000 distinct CDR3 sequences listed, around 18% were seen once. The sample taken for sequencing was blood. The receptors derive from a middle-aged woman with Graves' ophthalmopathy.

The chain has TRBV29-1 and TRBJ2-4; either TRBD1 or TRBD2 may fit D (5 bases each). CDR3 size: 13 residues. Trimming stripped 4 bases from V and 6 bases from J, with 13 bases between. From germline, CDR1 is SQVTM and CDR2 ANQGSEA. The CDR3 sequence: CSVGGKPLNIQYF. The CDR3 coding sequence is TGCAGCGTTGGGGGGAAGCCACTAAACATTCAGTACTTC.

There are many counts of this clonotype. The V and J genes are TRBV11-2 and TRBJ1-1; the D is unclear. The V gene's germline CDR1 is SGHAT and CDR2 FQNNGV. The V and J ends lost 7 bases and 8 bases respectively, with 17 bases between them. This CDR3 contains 13 residues. Here the CDR3 DNA reads TGTGCCAGCACCCTCTCTCCAGGTTCGGAAGCTTTCTTT. Its protein product is CASTLSPGSEAFF.

This clonotype was detected many times. The V and J genes are TRBV12-3 or TRBV12-4 and TRBJ2-5, with 9 bases fitting TRBD1. The CDR3 length is 13 residues. V trimming: 6 bases; J trimming: 5 bases; junction bases outside the gene matches: 4. Written as DNA, the CDR3 is TGTGCCAGCAGCCTGACAGGGGGGGAGACCCAGTACTTC. This sequence encodes CASSLTGGETQYF.

The chain combines TRBV12-3 or TRBV12-4 with TRBJ1-1; unclear D gene. This CDR3 is 15 amino acids long. Trimming removed 5 bases at V and 0 bases at J, with 13 bases between. This CDR3 is CASSLGVTMNTEAFF. The CDR3 nucleotides are TGTGCCAGCAGTCTGGGAGTTACTATGAACACTGAAGCTTTCTTT.

The table lists this clonotype with many counts. This rearrangement joins TRBV20-1 to TRBJ1-1; 7 bases fit TRBD1. The CDR3 is 16 amino acids. Trimming removed 0 bases from V and 2 bases from J; junction bases left unmatched: 9. The germline V gene encodes CDR1 DFQATT and CDR2 SNEGSKA (reference sequence). The CDR3 loop reads CSARDNRGTDNTEAFF. The DNA of the CDR3 is TGCAGTGCTAGAGATAACCGCGGGACAGATAACACTGAAGCTTTCTTT.

This clonotype has a count of ten or more. The chain recombines TRBV30 with TRBJ2-5; D is undetermined. Germline CDR1 reads GTSNPN; CDR2 reads SVGIG (reference sequence). The V and J ends lost 5 bases and 5 bases respectively, with 6 bases between them. This CDR3 contains 10 residues. The CDR3 sequence: CAWVGETQYF. The CDR3 DNA reads as TGTGCCTGGGTCGGGGAGACCCAGTACTTC.

The genes are TRBV5-6 and TRBJ1-2; 8 nucleotides agree with TRBD1. V dropped 2 bases and J dropped 3; count of bases not matched to a gene: 6. Germline loops: CDR1 SGHDT, CDR2 YYEEEE. This CDR3 has 15 residues. The CDR3 loop reads CASSFTGQAYYGYTF. The CDR3 DNA reads TGTGCCAGCAGCTTTACGGGACAGGCCTACTATGGCTACACCTTC.

This clonotype has ten or more counts. The V and J genes are TRBV29-1 and TRBJ2-7, with TRBD1 matching 8 bases. V lost 6 bases to trimming and J lost 8 bases; unmatched junction nucleotides: 9. This CDR3 is built from 12 residues. CDR1 is SQVTM and CDR2 is ANQGSEA in the germline V gene. The CDR3 DNA sequence: TGCAGCGTGATTCGGACAGGGCTTCAGCAGTACTTC. Protein: CSVIRTGLQQYF.

Concerning this clonotype: A read error may be the cause here, since a much bigger clone is one base away. The CDR3 DNA follows: TGTACCAGCAGGTTTCGGACGGATAATTCACCCCTCCACTTT. This sequence encodes CTSRFRTDNSPLHF. The chain has TRBV6-1 and TRBJ1-6; D gene uncertain. Germline CDR1 MNHNS, CDR2 SASEGT. CDR3 size: 14 residues.

With regard to this clonotype: A much bigger clone sits one base away, suggesting this may be a read error. The chain recombines TRBV20-1 with TRBJ2-4; the D call may be TRBD1 or TRBD2 (5 bases each). The CDR3 sequence is 18 residues long. The germline gives CDR1 DFQATT, CDR2 SNEGSKA (reference sequence). V was clipped by 3 bases and J by 5 bases, with 26 bases between them. Written as DNA, the CDR3 is TGCAGTGCTAGGCCGGGACGAACTCCCCTCCGAGGCGAAAACATTCAGTACTTC. Translating gives CSARPGRTPLRGENIQYF.

With regard to this clonotype: This may come from a read error, since a much larger clone is one base off. V is TRBV4-3 and J is TRBJ2-5, with D possibly being TRBD2 (5 bases). The V gene's germline CDR1 is LGHNA and CDR2 YSLEER. V was shortened by 1 base and J by 2 bases, with 17 bases between the two germline ends. The CDR3 runs to 17 residues. CDR3 amino acids: CASSQVGSRRRQETQYF. DNA of the CDR3: TGCGCCAGCAGCCAAGTGGGCAGCCGAAGGAGGCAAGAGACCCAGTACTTC.

At least ten counts were recorded for this clonotype. The rearrangement links TRBV5-1 to TRBJ1-5; D uncertain. CDR1 and CDR2 from the germline V gene are SGHRS and YFSETQ. This CDR3 comprises 14 residues. The V and J ends lost 0 bases and 5 bases respectively, with 9 bases between them. CDR3 DNA: TGCGCCAGCAGCTTGGATGGTTTTTATCAGCCCCAGCATTTT. The encoded protein is CASSLDGFYQPQHF.

The chain combines TRBV5-6 with TRBJ2-2; TRBD1 matches at 8 bases. Trimming took 4 bases from V and 6 from J; bases not matched to a gene: 8. This CDR3 contains 15 residues. Germline CDR1 and CDR2: SGHDT and YYEEEE. The CDR3 here is CASSPRGRGAGELFF. CDR3 coding DNA: TGTGCCAGCAGCCCCAGGGGGCGCGGGGCCGGGGAGCTGTTTTTT.

The V and J genes are TRBV28 and TRBJ2-2, with 11 bases that match TRBD1. Looked up from germline, CDR1 is MDHEN and CDR2 is SYDVKM. J lost 7 bases, V lost 6 bases, and 7 bases had no gene match. The CDR3 runs 15 residues. CDR3 bases: TGTGCCAGCAGGCCGAGGACAGGGGGCTTCGGGGAGCTGTTTTTT. It yields the protein CASRPRTGGFGELFF.

In this sample, this clonotype turned up many times. The rearrangement uses TRBV7-8 and TRBJ1-1, with TRBD1 as a possible D gene (5 bases). The V end lost 2 bases, the J end lost 6 bases, and 16 bases lay between the germline ends. This CDR3 has 15 residues. From germline, CDR1 is SGHVS and CDR2 FQNEAQ. This chain's CDR3 is CASSLTGLQSSEAFF. The CDR3 DNA reads as TGTGCCAGCAGCTTAACGGGACTTCAATCCTCTGAAGCTTTCTTT.

The CDR3 nucleotides are TGTGCCAGTTACCCCGGGACAAACTTCGACGGCTACACCTTC. This encodes CASYPGTNFDGYTF. The rearrangement uses TRBV28 and TRBJ1-2; maybe TRBD1 (6 bases). Trimming took off 9 bases at V and 8 bases at J, with 22 bases between the two ends. There are 14 residues in the CDR3. Germline V CDR1 and CDR2: MDHEN, SYDVKM.

This clonotype was counted at least ten times. The rearrangement uses TRBV6-5 and TRBJ2-2; D might be TRBD2 (6 bases). V was pared by 6 bases and J by 5 bases, with 13 bases between. CDR1 is MNHEY and CDR2 is SVGAGI in the germline V gene. The CDR3 contains 14 residues. Written as DNA, the CDR3 is TGTGCCAGCAGCCCCGGGAGCCGAACCGGGGAGCTGTTTTTT. It yields the protein CASSPGSRTGELFF.

The table lists this clonotype with many counts. The CDR3 reads CASSLVWNTGELFF. The CDR3 DNA sequence: TGTGCCAGCAGCTTAGTGTGGAACACCGGGGAGCTGTTTTTT. The V call is TRBV7-9, the J call TRBJ2-2, with D hard to call. Germline V CDR1 and CDR2: SEHNR, FQNEAQ (reference sequence). CDR3 size: 14 residues. V was trimmed by 1 base and J by 1 base, leaving 4 bases between them.

This clonotype was seen at least ten times. This sequence joins TRBV27 and TRBJ1-6; 8 bases line up with TRBD1. The trim removed 9 bases at V and 8 bases at J, leaving 6 bases unmatched. The CDR3 sequence is 13 residues long. In germline, CDR1 is MNHEY, CDR2 SMNVEV (reference sequence). The CDR3 is CASRDRGYSPLHF. In nucleotides, the CDR3 is TGTGCCAGTAGAGACAGGGGTTATTCACCCCTCCACTTT.

The genes are TRBV29-1 and TRBJ2-7, with a tentative D call TRBD2 (5 bases). Germline loops: CDR1 SQVTM, CDR2 ANQGSEA. The CDR3 has 14 amino acids. V was trimmed by 4 bases and J by 6 bases, leaving 19 bases between them. CDR3: CSVGTAITAGEQYF. CDR3 nucleotide sequence: TGCAGCGTTGGAACGGCAATAACGGCGGGCGAGCAGTACTTC.

This clonotype occurred a few times. The chain recombines TRBV5-1 with TRBJ2-7, with D perhaps TRBD1 (5 bases). CDR3 length: 14 residues. Trimming took off 4 bases at V and 5 bases at J, with 16 bases between the two ends. The V gene's germline CDR1 is SGHRS and CDR2 YFSETQ. The DNA for the CDR3 is TGCGCCAGCAGCACCCTGGCCCAGGGAAACGAGCAGTACTTC. Residues: CASSTLAQGNEQYF.

The chain employs TRBV12-3 or TRBV12-4 and TRBJ2-2; TRBD2 matches 10 bases. The ends lost 2 bases at V and 0 bases at J; junction bases unmatched: 3. CDR3 length equals 17 residues. The CDR3 bases are TGTGCCAGCAGTTTAACAGCGGGAGGGCCGAACACCGGGGAGCTGTTTTTT. Encoded protein: CASSLTAGGPNTGELFF.

This clonotype was seen a few times. The chain has TRBV6-2 or TRBV6-3 and TRBJ2-2, with TRBD1 matching over 8 bases. Germline values: CDR1 MNHEY, CDR2 SVGEGT. The trim removed 6 bases at V and 2 bases at J, leaving 5 bases unmatched. The CDR3 extends over 15 amino acids. The CDR3 loop is CASRPRGRNTGELFF. DNA for the CDR3: TGTGCCAGCAGGCCCAGGGGGCGAAACACCGGGGAGCTGTTTTTT.

This clonotype was detected only a few times. J is TRBJ2-7 and V is TRBV20-1; 9 bases line up with TRBD1. V lost 5 bases and J lost 6; bases outside the gene matches: 8. Germline assignment: CDR1 DFQATT and CDR2 SNEGSKA (reference sequence). The CDR3 covers 13 residues. This chain's CDR3 is CSAPEGTGSEQYF. CDR3 DNA sequence: TGCAGTGCTCCAGAGGGGACAGGGTCCGAGCAGTACTTC.

This chain joins TRBV19 and TRBJ1-5; D remains ambiguous. Germline CDR1 and CDR2: LNHDA and SQIVND (reference sequence). Trimming took off 6 bases at V and 11 bases at J, with 23 bases between the two ends. The length of the CDR3 is 15 residues. CDR3 bases: TGTGCCAGTAGCAGACGCATGGGGTCGAGAGGAGCCCAGCATTTT. Translation: CASSRRMGSRGAQHF.

The sample holds many counts of this clonotype. The V call is TRBV29-1, the J call TRBJ1-1; a weak D match, TRBD1 (5 bases). Trimming removed 7 bases at V and 6 bases at J, with 12 bases between. Per the germline V gene, CDR1 is SQVTM and CDR2 is ANQGSEA. This CDR3 is built from 11 residues. CDR3 sequence reads: CSGMGEAEAFF. Written as DNA, the CDR3 is TGCAGCGGGATGGGGGAAGCTGAAGCTTTCTTT.

The chain recombines TRBV6-2 or TRBV6-3 with TRBJ2-2; unclear D gene. Germline V CDR1 and CDR2: MNHEY, SVGEGT. V was pared by 2 bases and J by 5 bases, with 12 bases between. The CDR3 has 15 amino acids. The CDR3 loop reads CASSYRQSVTGELFF. CDR3 nucleotide sequence: TGTGCCAGCAGTTACAGGCAGTCGGTAACCGGGGAGCTGTTTTTT.

In this sample, this clonotype turned up a few times. The V and J genes are TRBV5-1 and TRBJ1-1; D is undetermined. V lost 0 bases to trimming and J lost 0 bases, with 9 bases between them. This CDR3 spans 15 amino acids. Germline loops: CDR1 SGHRS, CDR2 YFSETQ. CDR3 sequence reads: CASSLGPGMNTEAFF. CDR3 bases: TGCGCCAGCAGCTTGGGGCCGGGGATGAACACTGAAGCTTTCTTT.

This clonotype was seen many times. The J gene is TRBJ2-2, the V gene TRBV6-1; TRBD2 aligns across 7 bases. Germline CDR1 reads MNHNS; CDR2 reads SASEGT. The CDR3 spans 14 residues. The V gene end was trimmed by 10 bases and the J gene end by 0 bases; junction bases not matched to a gene: 5. The CDR3 loop reads CATLLAPNTGELFF. The CDR3 bases are TGTGCCACCCTACTAGCGCCGAACACCGGGGAGCTGTTTTTT.

This clonotype has a count of ten or more. V usage is TRBV15 and J usage is TRBJ1-5; 7 bases match TRBD1. J was trimmed by 0 bases and V by 4 bases; bases with no gene match: 9. From germline, CDR1 is LNHNV and CDR2 YYDKDF (reference sequence). This CDR3 comprises 17 residues. CDR3 sequence (DNA): TGTGCCACCAGCACTCCCGTGGACAGGCATAGCAATCAGCCCCAGCATTTT. Amino acids: CATSTPVDRHSNQPQHF.

This clonotype was seen many times. Here the CDR3 reads CASAALVTSSGANVLTF. Written as DNA, the CDR3 is TGTGCCAGTGCTGCTCTAGTTACGAGCTCTGGGGCCAACGTCCTGACTTTC. The chain recombines TRBV19 with TRBJ2-6, with D uncertain. Trimming stripped 8 bases from V and 0 bases from J, with 17 bases between. CDR1 is LNHDA and CDR2 is SQIVND in the germline V gene (reference sequence). This CDR3 region has 17 residues.